The 22 T cell receptor beta chains below were found in one sample sequenced in a study of T-cell memory formation after mild COVID-19. MiXCR, applied by TCRdb to the 5' RACE reads, yields one record per CDR3 protein. The sample comprises around 450,000 distinct CDR3 sequences, approximately 24% of which are singletons, and around 8.8% rests with the top ten. Sequencing used PBMCs or a T cell subset sorted from them (not recorded which). Every receptor here comes from an adult woman who had mild COVID-19 (a few samples of this study predate the infection). Cell type and time point are not known.

The chain has TRBV3-1 and TRBJ1-2; a weak D match, TRBD1 (5 bases). The CDR3 loop spans 16 amino acids. CDR1 is LGHDT, CDR2 YNNKEL, per germline (reference sequence). With 0 bases removed from V and 5 bases from J, the gap between germline ends came to 16 bases. CDR3 coding DNA: TGTGCCAGCAGCCAAGAGATAGCAGGGAGAGGGTATGGCTACACCTTC. Encoded protein: CASSQEIAGRGYGYTF. Together with reference TRBV3-1 and TRBJ1-2, the CDR3 gives the full variable domain: DTAVSQTPKYLVTQMGNDKSIKCEQNLGHDTMYWYKQDSKKFLKIMFSYNNKELIINETVPNRFSPKSPDKAHLNLHINSLELGDSAVYFCASSQEIAGRGYGYTFGSGTRLTVV.

This clonotype was detected only a few times. Here the CDR3 DNA reads TGTGCCAGTAGTACCCCCACGCCCGGATACGCCACCTACCCGCTCAACAATGAGCAGTTCTTC. It yields the protein CASSTPTPGYATYPLNNEQFF. The chain carries TRBV19 and TRBJ2-1; D uncertain. The CDR3 runs 21 residues. The V and J ends lost 4 bases and 5 bases respectively, with 33 bases between them. Germline CDR1 reads LNHDA; CDR2 reads SQIVND (reference sequence).

The gene calls are TRBV4-1 and TRBJ1-5; no clear D. The CDR3 totals 14 residues. CDR1 is MGHRA, CDR2 YSYEKL, per germline. Trimming took off 0 bases at V and 0 bases at J, with 3 bases between the two ends. The CDR3 sequence is CASSQEISNQPQHF. As DNA, the CDR3 is TGCGCCAGCAGCCAAGAAATTAGCAATCAGCCCCAGCATTTT.

V gene TRBV7-3 combines with J gene TRBJ2-2; 10 bases match TRBD1. The V gene's germline CDR1 is SGHTA and CDR2 FQGTGA. Losses at the gene ends were 4 bases for V and 3 bases for J; bases not matched to a gene: 2. The CDR3 runs 15 residues. CDR3 protein: CASSSTGGDTGELFF. CDR3 DNA sequence: TGTGCCAGCAGCTCGACAGGGGGCGACACCGGGGAGCTGTTTTTT. The whole variable domain, remainder taken from reference TRBV7-3 and TRBJ2-2, is GAGVSQTPSNKVTEKGKYVELRCDPISGHTALYWYRQSLGQGPEFLIYFQGTGAADDSGLPNDRFFAVRPEGSVSTLKIQRTERGDSAVYLCASSSTGGDTGELFFGEGSRLTVL.

The rearrangement uses TRBV11-3 and TRBJ2-1, with a weak D call TRBD1 (6 bases). V lost 4 bases, J lost 6 bases, and 10 bases lay in between. The CDR3 totals 13 residues. Germline V CDR1 and CDR2: SGHNT, YENEEA. DNA of the CDR3: TGTGCCAGCAGCTACAGGGTCCCCAATGAGCAGTTCTTC. Residues: CASSYRVPNEQFF.

This clonotype was observed a handful of times. The gene calls are TRBV20-1 and TRBJ2-7; the D is unclear. Germline V gene data show CDR1 as DFQATT and CDR2 as SNEGSKA (reference sequence). Trimming cost V 2 bases and J 4 bases, with 12 bases left between them. CDR3 length: 13 amino acids. CDR3 protein: CSARSRWGYEQYF. In DNA, the CDR3 is TGCAGTGCTAGAAGCCGGTGGGGTTACGAGCAGTACTTC.

DNA of the CDR3: TGCGCCAGCAGCCATGGCCCCCGACTAGCGGAGTACAATGAGCAGTTCTTC. Protein sequence: CASSHGPRLAEYNEQFF. This chain links TRBV4-1 with TRBJ2-1; TRBD2 agrees at 9 bases. V gave up 3 bases and J gave up 4 bases; unmatched junction bases: 10. Germline V gene data show CDR1 as MGHRA and CDR2 as YSYEKL. The CDR3 is 17 residues long.

The rearrangement joins TRBV18 to TRBJ2-7; tentatively, D is TRBD1 (5 bases). The CDR3 has 14 amino acids. CDR1 is KGHSH, CDR2 LQKENI, per germline. V shed 1 base and J shed 2 bases, with 9 bases lying between them. The CDR3: CASSPHRPAYEQYF. For the CDR3, the DNA is TGTGCCAGCTCACCACACAGGCCAGCCTACGAGCAGTACTTC.

The chain uses TRBV7-7 and TRBJ2-7; D is possibly TRBD2 (5 bases). Germline V gene lookup returns CDR1 SSHAT and CDR2 FNYEAQ (reference sequence). V was shortened by 5 bases and J by 0 bases, with 11 bases between the two germline ends. The CDR3 consists of 14 residues. For the CDR3, the DNA is TGTGCCAGCAGCCCATCCCGGGGCTCCTACGAGCAGTACTTC. It encodes CASSPSRGSYEQYF. The full variable domain, completed using reference TRBV7-7 and TRBJ2-7, is GAGVSQSPRYKVTKRGQDVTLRCDPISSHATLYWYQQALGQGPEFLTYFNYEAQPDKSGLPSDRFSAERPEGSISTLTIQRTEQRDSAMYRCASSPSRGSYEQYFGPGTRLTVT.

This clonotype has just a few counts. This rearrangement joins TRBV6-2 or TRBV6-3 to TRBJ1-2; no definite D call. The CDR3 runs 13 residues. Germline V gene lookup returns CDR1 MNHEY and CDR2 SVGEGT. V lost 2 bases to trimming and J lost 4 bases, with 8 bases between them. CDR3 DNA sequence: TGTGCCAGCAGTTACGCGGTCCTCTATGGCTACACCTTC. Translated: CASSYAVLYGYTF.

This clonotype was seen a handful of times. J is TRBJ2-7 and V is TRBV6-5, with 7 bases lining up with TRBD1. V lost 2 bases and J lost 3; bases outside the gene matches: 4. This CDR3 has 14 residues. Germline V gives CDR1 MNHEY, CDR2 SVGAGI. For the CDR3, the DNA is TGTGCCAGCAGTTACCAGACAGGGAACTACGAGCAGTACTTC. Its protein product is CASSYQTGNYEQYF.

J is TRBJ2-3 and V is TRBV12-3 or TRBV12-4; D remains unclear. V was trimmed by 5 bases and J by 2 bases, leaving 14 bases between them. CDR3 length: 15 residues. Here the CDR3 DNA reads TGTGCCAGCAGTCCTGGCCCCGCCCTCACAGATACGCAGTATTTT. It is translated as CASSPGPALTDTQYF.

This clonotype was seen a handful of times. The chain couples TRBV7-6 to TRBJ2-1; 11 positions agree with TRBD2. The CDR3 covers 15 residues. Germline-derived CDR1 and CDR2 are SGHVS and FNYEAQ. Trimming removed 4 bases from V and 7 bases from J; junction bases left unmatched: 6. This chain's CDR3 is CASSSSSGGVNEQFF. CDR3 bases: TGTGCCAGCAGCTCCAGTAGCGGGGGGGTGAATGAGCAGTTCTTC.

A few counts support this clonotype. The V call is TRBV5-1, the J call TRBJ1-5; tentative D call: TRBD1 (5 bases). Germline assignment: CDR1 SGHRS and CDR2 YFSETQ. The V end was cut by 2 bases, the J end by 4 bases, with 10 bases between. This CDR3 is 14 amino acids long. Here the CDR3 DNA reads TGCGCCAGCAGCTTAGCGGGGGTTAATCAGCCCCAGCATTTT. It is translated as CASSLAGVNQPQHF.

J is TRBJ2-2 and V is TRBV4-1; D gene unclear. Germline lookup yields CDR1 MGHRA and CDR2 YSYEKL. The CDR3 is made up of 19 amino acids. V lost 1 base and J 6 bases, leaving 24 bases between the germline ends. The CDR3 is CASSQVRSARDVPPGELFF. CDR3 in DNA: TGCGCCAGCAGCCAAGTACGATCCGCGCGAGATGTTCCCCCCGGGGAGCTGTTTTTT.

A few counts support this clonotype. The gene calls are TRBV20-1 and TRBJ2-5; D gene unclear. The length of the CDR3 is 14 residues. Germline loops: CDR1 DFQATT, CDR2 SNEGSKA (reference sequence). V shed 5 bases and J shed 1 base, with 14 bases lying between them. CDR3 bases: TGCAGTGCTGTTCTTGGGCGGAGCCAAGAGACCCAGTACTTC. Its protein product is CSAVLGRSQETQYF.

This clonotype turned up a few times. The chain recombines TRBV19 with TRBJ2-3, with D possibly being TRBD2 (6 bases). In germline, CDR1 is LNHDA, CDR2 SQIVND (reference sequence). V lost 2 bases to trimming and J lost 6 bases, with 6 bases between them. CDR3 size: 12 residues. CDR3 loop: CASSILADTQYF. The CDR3 DNA sequence: TGTGCCAGTAGTATACTAGCGGATACGCAGTATTTT.

This clonotype came up a few times. The germline gene is not matched at one end of the junction; a read error may be the cause. The V gene is TRBV5-6, the J gene TRBJ2-5, with D tentatively TRBD1 (6 bases). The length of the CDR3 is 19 residues. Germline assignment: CDR1 SGHDT and CDR2 YYEEEE. The CDR3: CASSLNPSSWDKGQGTQYF. The DNA for the CDR3 is TGTGCCAGCAGCTTGAACCCTAGCTCGTGGGACAAGGGACAAGGGACCCAGTACTTC.

The chain couples TRBV7-9 to TRBJ1-1, with D hard to call. The CDR3 has 14 residues. The V end lost 3 bases, the J end lost 0 bases, and 8 bases lay between the germline ends. The germline CDR1 and CDR2 sequences are SEHNR and FQNEAQ (reference sequence). CDR3 DNA: TGTGCCAGCAGCTTGTGGACCCTGAACACTGAAGCTTTCTTT. Translating it yields CASSLWTLNTEAFF.

This clonotype occurred a few times. The chain carries TRBV7-9 and TRBJ2-7; D unresolved. Per germline, CDR1 SEHNR and CDR2 FQNEAQ (reference sequence). The CDR3 length is 15 residues. V dropped 1 base and J dropped 4 bases, with 14 bases sitting between them. CDR3 residues: CASSLDQSPSYEQYF. CDR3 nucleotides: TGTGCCAGCAGCTTAGACCAGAGCCCTTCTTACGAGCAGTACTTC.

This chain joins TRBV12-3 or TRBV12-4 and TRBJ2-2; 9 nucleotides align to TRBD2. Germline trimming cut 4 bases from V and 5 bases from J; bases unmatched to any gene: 11. The CDR3 consists of 17 residues. This CDR3 is CASSSQRGAAGTGELFF. CDR3 nucleotide sequence: TGTGCCAGCAGTTCCCAGCGGGGGGCCGCAGGGACCGGGGAGCTGTTTTTT.

This clonotype was seen a single time. The V and J genes are TRBV18 and TRBJ2-4; D gene ambiguous. The CDR3 contains 13 residues. The V end was cut by 0 bases, the J end by 4 bases, with 4 bases between. The germline gives CDR1 KGHSH, CDR2 LQKENI. CDR3 in DNA: TGTGCCAGCTCACCACCGACTAAAAACATTCAGTACTTC. This encodes CASSPPTKNIQYF.